These 29 T cell receptor beta chains were all obtained from the same sample, sequenced in a study of blood T cell repertoires in COVID-19. Repertoires were generated with immunoSEQ multiplex PCR, while TCRdb's copy carries only in-frame clones and drops some. The sample holds 30,000 to 40,000 clones, 90% seen once. Sequences were obtained from peripheral blood. The receptors were gathered from a man between 60 and 70 years old with active or convalescent COVID-19.

The genes are TRBV5-8 and TRBJ1-6; 9 positions match TRBD1. The CDR3 loop spans 15 amino acids. Germline V gene data show CDR1 as SGHTS and CDR2 as YDEGEE. V gave up 4 bases and J gave up 7 bases; unmatched junction bases: 6. The CDR3 sequence: CASSLWTGDNSPLHF. In DNA form, the CDR3 reads TGTGCCAGCAGCCTCTGGACAGGGGACAATTCACCCCTCCACTTT.

This chain connects TRBV24-1 to TRBJ2-3, with TRBD2 as a possible D gene (7 bases). The CDR3 sequence is 17 residues long. The germline CDR1 and CDR2 sequences are KGHDR and SFDVKD. The V gene lost 1 base and the J gene lost 1 base, with 14 bases spanning the gap. The CDR3 protein is CATSDLGGGPGTDTQYF. CDR3 coding DNA: TGTGCCACCAGTGATTTAGGGGGGGGTCCGGGCACAGATACGCAGTATTTT.

This chain joins TRBV18 and TRBJ2-5; 7 positions agree with TRBD1. Per germline, CDR1 KGHSH and CDR2 LQKENI. V lost 4 bases to trimming and J lost 2 bases; unmatched junction nucleotides: 10. This CDR3 region has 16 residues. The DNA for the CDR3 is TGTGCCAGCTCACTAAGATACCGGGACAGACAAGAGACCCAGTACTTC. It translates to CASSLRYRDRQETQYF.

This chain uses TRBV11-3 with TRBJ2-7; TRBD1 might be the D (6 bases). The CDR3 consists of 14 residues. Per germline, CDR1 SGHNT and CDR2 YENEEA. Trimming removed 3 bases from V and 7 bases from J, with 16 bases in between. CDR3 in DNA: TGTGCCAGCAGCTTGGGTCTGGGGGCAGGGGAGCAGTACTTC. Amino acid sequence: CASSLGLGAGEQYF.

The CDR3 DNA follows: TGTGCCAGCAGTTCGGGGACAACCGGGACCAAAAATGAGCAGTTCTTC. It specifies CASSSGTTGTKNEQFF. The rearrangement uses TRBV28 and TRBJ2-1; possible D gene TRBD1, 6 bases. V was clipped by 4 bases and J by 7 bases, with 20 bases between them. Germline CDR1 is MDHEN and CDR2 is SYDVKM. The CDR3 extends over 16 amino acids.

The rearrangement uses TRBV28 and TRBJ1-3; D is ambiguous. Trimming took off 5 bases at V and 7 bases at J, with 30 bases between the two ends. Germline V CDR1 and CDR2: MDHEN, SYDVKM. The CDR3 runs to 19 residues. The CDR3 reads CASSLTNLPVGKRLNTIYF. The CDR3 region has the DNA TGTGCCAGCAGTCTGACCAACCTTCCCGTCGGGAAGAGACTGAACACCATATATTTT.

The chain is built from TRBV6-5 and TRBJ2-5, with D perhaps matching TRBD1 (5 bases). CDR3 length: 14 amino acids. Trimming pared 0 bases from V and 2 bases from J, leaving 7 bases between. The V gene's germline CDR1 is MNHEY and CDR2 SVGAGI. DNA of the CDR3: TGTGCCAGCAGTTACTCAGACAGACAAGAGACCCAGTACTTC. It specifies CASSYSDRQETQYF.

This clone has only one observation. The chain recombines TRBV5-1 with TRBJ2-1, with TRBD2 matching 10 bases. Germline trimming cut 4 bases from V and 8 bases from J; bases unmatched to any gene: 9. The CDR3 is 15 residues long. Germline V gene sequence: CDR1 SGHRS, CDR2 YFSETQ. CDR3 nucleotide sequence: TGCGCCAGCAGCATGAGAGCGGGAGGGCCTGATGAGCAGTTCTTC. Protein product: CASSMRAGGPDEQFF.

This rearrangement joins TRBV5-8 to TRBJ2-1; D is ambiguous. The CDR3 is 15 amino acids. Germline V gene lookup returns CDR1 SGHTS and CDR2 YDEGEE. V was trimmed by 7 bases and J by 3 bases, leaving 17 bases between them. This CDR3 is CASRRAEIFYNEQFF. The CDR3 DNA sequence: TGTGCCAGCCGTCGAGCCGAAATTTTCTACAATGAGCAGTTCTTC.

This clone was seen a handful of times. The chain recombines TRBV27 with TRBJ2-7, with TRBD2 matching 8 bases. With V trimmed by 3 bases and J by 4 bases, 5 bases remained unmatched. CDR1 and CDR2 from the germline V gene are MNHEY and SMNVEV (reference sequence). There are 14 residues in the CDR3. For the CDR3, the DNA is TGTGCCAGCAGTTTCGGGACTAGGGGGTACGAGCAGTACTTC. The encoded protein is CASSFGTRGYEQYF.

The chain is built from TRBV11-2 and TRBJ2-3; D call uncertain. Germline V lookup: CDR1 SGHAT, CDR2 FQNNGV. This CDR3 spans 15 amino acids. V shed 4 bases and J shed 0 bases, with 11 bases lying between them. CDR3 sequence: CASSSPARSTDTQYF. The CDR3 DNA sequence: TGTGCCAGCAGCTCCCCAGCGAGAAGCACAGATACGCAGTATTTT.

This sequence joins TRBV4-2 and TRBJ2-7; D gene ambiguous. Trimming cost V 3 bases and J 2 bases, with 8 bases left between them. The CDR3 loop spans 13 amino acids. The germline gives CDR1 LGHNA, CDR2 YNFKEQ. CDR3 nucleotide sequence: TGTGCCAGCAGCCATGGTAGTGCCTACGAGCAGTACTTC. This sequence encodes CASSHGSAYEQYF.

The chain links TRBV6-5 to TRBJ2-6, with D possibly TRBD1 on 5 matching bases. Germline V gene lookup returns CDR1 MNHEY and CDR2 SVGAGI. The CDR3 runs 15 residues. Trimming shortened V by 6 bases and J by 0 bases, and 9 bases separated the two germline ends. The CDR3 loop is CASSLGHSGANVLTF. The DNA of the CDR3 is TGTGCCAGCAGCCTTGGACACTCTGGGGCCAACGTCCTGACTTTC.

This clone has just one count. V is TRBV6-6 and J is TRBJ2-5; D is uncertain. This CDR3 is built from 11 residues. V was cut by 6 bases and J by 2 bases, with 4 bases left in between. Germline CDR1 and CDR2: MNHNY and SVGAGI (reference sequence). The CDR3 here is CASSTQETQYF. The CDR3 bases are TGTGCCAGCAGCACTCAAGAGACCCAGTACTTC.

This chain links TRBV7-9 with TRBJ1-1; tentatively, D is TRBD1 (5 bases). Between the trimmed V and J ends, which lost 3 bases and 10 bases, there was a span of 15 bases. The CDR3 length is 13 residues. Germline V gene sequence: CDR1 SEHNR, CDR2 FQNEAQ (reference sequence). The CDR3 nucleotides are TGTGCCAGCAGCTTCTTGGGGGGAGGGCGAGCTTTCTTT. This encodes CASSFLGGGRAFF.

This chain joins TRBV5-4 and TRBJ2-1; 12 bases map to TRBD1. The V gene end was trimmed by 4 bases and the J gene end by 15 bases; junction bases not matched to a gene: 17. The germline V gene encodes CDR1 SGHNT and CDR2 YYREEE (reference sequence). The CDR3 runs to 16 residues. CDR3 nucleotide sequence: TGTGCCAGCAGCCCCCCCGGGACAGGGGGCCCAATGAGTAGGTTCTTC. Translating it yields CASSPPGTGGPMSRFF.

The genes are TRBV5-1 and TRBJ2-1, with 8 bases aligning to TRBD2. The trim removed 0 bases at V and 9 bases at J, leaving 11 bases unmatched. The CDR3 covers 16 residues. Germline CDR1 is SGHRS and CDR2 is YFSETQ. The CDR3 nucleotides read TGCGCCAGCAGCTTGGCGGCTAGCGGGCCCCGCGGTGAGCAGTTCTTC. It yields the protein CASSLAASGPRGEQFF.

This clone was seen a handful of times. The chain joins TRBV28 to TRBJ1-5; possible D gene TRBD1, 5 bases. The V end lost 3 bases, the J end lost 6 bases, and 18 bases lay between the germline ends. Germline CDR1 MDHEN, CDR2 SYDVKM. The CDR3 has 16 residues. CDR3 sequence: CASSFQRPGLSQPQHF. CDR3 nucleotides: TGTGCCAGCAGTTTCCAACGCCCGGGACTTAGTCAGCCCCAGCATTTT.

The chain has TRBV7-9 and TRBJ1-1, with D uncertain. The CDR3 runs 12 residues. Trimming took off 3 bases at V and 6 bases at J, with 8 bases between the two ends. The germline gives CDR1 SEHNR, CDR2 FQNEAQ (reference sequence). The CDR3 here is CASSFWAPEAFF. CDR3 bases: TGTGCCAGCAGCTTTTGGGCCCCTGAAGCTTTCTTT.

The rearrangement joins TRBV24-1 to TRBJ1-4, with D perhaps TRBD1 (6 bases). V lost 10 bases and J 6 bases, leaving 17 bases between the germline ends. Looked up from germline, CDR1 is KGHDR and CDR2 is SFDVKD. The CDR3 loop spans 14 amino acids. CDR3 region: CATQGTGWDEKLFF. CDR3 in DNA: TGTGCCACACAAGGAACAGGGTGGGATGAAAAACTGTTTTTT.

This chain joins TRBV11-2 and TRBJ2-5, with 7 nucleotides matching TRBD1. The V segment lost 4 bases and the J segment 2 bases; nucleotides outside the gene matches: 4. This CDR3 region has 14 residues. Germline V gene lookup returns CDR1 SGHAT and CDR2 FQNNGV. In nucleotides, the CDR3 is TGTGCCAGCAGCTACCGACAGGGACAAGAGACCCAGTACTTC. This codes for CASSYRQGQETQYF.

This clone came up once. This rearrangement joins TRBV5-4 to TRBJ2-7, with 8 positions matching TRBD2. Germline values: CDR1 SGHNT, CDR2 YYREEE (reference sequence). The trim removed 0 bases at V and 4 bases at J, leaving 6 bases unmatched. The CDR3 is 15 residues long. Here the CDR3 DNA reads TGTGCCAGCAGCTTGGATACTAGCGGCTTATACGAGCAGTACTTC. It codes for CASSLDTSGLYEQYF.

The chain recombines TRBV2 with TRBJ1-1; a weak D match, TRBD1 (5 bases). The germline gives CDR1 SNHLY, CDR2 FYNNEI. This CDR3 is 14 amino acids long. V lost 2 bases, J lost 4 bases, and 11 bases lay in between. CDR3 residues: CASSENQGGTEAFF. CDR3 DNA sequence: TGTGCCAGCAGTGAAAACCAGGGAGGCACTGAAGCTTTCTTT.

CDR3 bases: TGTGCCAGCCAATTCCCGGGACTCAGCTCCTACGAGCAGTACTTC. Encoded protein: CASQFPGLSSYEQYF. The rearrangement links TRBV28 to TRBJ2-7, with D possibly being TRBD2 (6 bases). CDR1 is MDHEN and CDR2 is SYDVKM in the germline V gene. This CDR3 spans 15 amino acids. V shed 8 bases and J shed 0 bases, with 17 bases lying between them.

The rearrangement links TRBV14 to TRBJ2-2; 8 positions match TRBD1. CDR1 is SGHDN, CDR2 FVKESK, per germline. J lost 6 bases, V lost 7 bases, and 10 bases had no gene match. The CDR3 is 15 residues long. CDR3 nucleotide sequence: TGTGCCAGCACCTTAGCAGGGGGCCTTTCCGGGGAGCTGTTTTTT. It is translated as CASTLAGGLSGELFF. Full variable domain (outside the CDR3, taken from reference TRBV14 and TRBJ2-2): EAGVTQFPSHSVIEKGQTVTLRCDPISGHDNLYWYRRVMGKEIKFLLHFVKESKQDESGMPNNRFLAERTGGTYSTLKVQPAELEDSGVYFCASTLAGGLSGELFFGEGSRLTVL.

V usage is TRBV28 and J usage is TRBJ2-5; D uncertain. Trimming took off 5 bases at V and 2 bases at J, with 3 bases between the two ends. Germline V lookup: CDR1 MDHEN, CDR2 SYDVKM. The CDR3 is 11 residues long. The chain's CDR3 is CASSPQETQYF. The CDR3 DNA reads TGTGCCAGCAGTCCTCAAGAGACCCAGTACTTC.

The V gene is TRBV10-3, the J gene TRBJ2-5, with 7 bases aligning to TRBD2. The germline V gene encodes CDR1 ENHRY and CDR2 SYGVKD. This CDR3 region has 16 residues. J was trimmed by 2 bases and V by 0 bases; bases with no gene match: 6. DNA of the CDR3: TGTGCCATCAGTGAGTCGCTGGGACTAAGTCAAGAGACCCAGTACTTC. Translation: CAISESLGLSQETQYF.

V and J are TRBV3-1 (or the pseudogene TRBV3-2) and TRBJ1-4; TRBD1 matches 7 bases. Germline CDR1 reads LGHDT; CDR2 reads YNNKEL (reference sequence). With V trimmed by 2 bases and J by 8 bases, 11 bases remained unmatched. This CDR3 is built from 16 residues. CDR3 nucleotide sequence: TGTGCCAGCAGCCAACGGCAAGGGGGCGCCGGGGAAAAACTGTTTTTT. It is translated as CASSQRQGGAGEKLFF.

The chain uses TRBV5-4 and TRBJ1-1; possibly TRBD1 for D (6 bases). The length of the CDR3 is 15 residues. Germline V gene sequence: CDR1 SGHNT, CDR2 YYREEE (reference sequence). Between the trimmed V and J ends, which lost 4 bases and 1 base, there was a span of 14 bases. DNA of the CDR3: TGTGCCAGCAGCCAGGACAGTAACCGGAACACTGAAGCTTTCTTT. As protein: CASSQDSNRNTEAFF. The full variable domain, completed using reference TRBV5-4 and TRBJ1-1, is ETGVTQSPTHLIKTRGQQVTLRCSSQSGHNTVSWYQQALGQGPQFIFQYYREEENGRGNFPPRFSGLQFPNYSSELNVNALELDDSALYLCASSQDSNRNTEAFFGQGTRLTVV.